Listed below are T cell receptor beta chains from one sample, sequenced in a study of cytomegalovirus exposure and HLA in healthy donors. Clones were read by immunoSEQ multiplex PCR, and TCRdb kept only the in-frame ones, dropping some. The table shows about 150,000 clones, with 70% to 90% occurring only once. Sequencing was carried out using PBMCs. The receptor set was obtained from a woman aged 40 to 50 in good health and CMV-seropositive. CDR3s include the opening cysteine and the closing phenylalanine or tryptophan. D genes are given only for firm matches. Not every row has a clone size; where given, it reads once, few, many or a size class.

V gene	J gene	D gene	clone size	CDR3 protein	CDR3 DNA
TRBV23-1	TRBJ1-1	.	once	CASSIVQGIRNTEAFF	TGCGCCAGCAGTATTGTTCAGGGAATCCGAAACACTGAAGCTTTCTTT
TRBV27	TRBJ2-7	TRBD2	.	CASSLRAGRFNEQYF	TGTGCCAGCAGTTTAAGGGCCGGGAGGTTTAACGAGCAGTACTTC
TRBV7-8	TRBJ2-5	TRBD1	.	CASSPLAGTGGYSPQYF	TGTGCCAGCAGCCCACTAGCCGGGACAGGGGGCTATTCACCGCAGTACTTC
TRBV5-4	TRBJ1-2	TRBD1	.	CASSLTGVNYGYTF	TGTGCCAGCAGCCTGACAGGGGTTAACTATGGCTACACCTTC
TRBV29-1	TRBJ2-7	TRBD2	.	CSVGAGTWYEQYF	TGCAGCGTGGGAGCGGGAACTTGGTACGAGCAGTACTTC
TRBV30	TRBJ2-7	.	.	CAWSLGPSYEQYF	TGTGCCTGGAGCTTGGGGCCCTCCTACGAGCAGTACTTC
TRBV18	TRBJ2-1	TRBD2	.	CASSPVTSGRTDNEQFF	TGTGCCAGCTCACCAGTCACTAGCGGGAGAACGGACAATGAGCAGTTCTTC
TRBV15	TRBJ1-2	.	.	CATSRDGKGLYGYTF	TGTGCCACCAGCAGAGATGGGAAGGGACTCTATGGCTACACCTTC
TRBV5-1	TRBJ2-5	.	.	CASSLGLARQETQYF	TGCGCCAGCAGCTTAGGCCTAGCGAGACAAGAGACCCAGTACTTC
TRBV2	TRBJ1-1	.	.	CASRYDGGEYTEAFF	TGTGCCAGCAGATATGACGGGGGAGAGTACACTGAAGCTTTCTTT
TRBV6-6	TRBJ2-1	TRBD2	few	CASSYSLRGGYNEQFF	TGTGCCAGCAGTTACTCTTTGCGCGGGGGGTACAATGAGCAGTTCTTC
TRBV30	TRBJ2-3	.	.	CAWSVAGADTQYF	TGTGCCTGGAGTGTAGCTGGGGCCGATACGCAGTATTTT
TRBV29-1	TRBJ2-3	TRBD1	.	CSAAGTGGKDTQYF	TGCAGCGCCGCCGGGACAGGGGGTAAAGATACGCAGTATTTT
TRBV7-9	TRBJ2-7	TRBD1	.	CASSFGQGGGYEQYF	TGTGCCAGCAGCTTCGGACAGGGCGGCGGATACGAGCAGTACTTC
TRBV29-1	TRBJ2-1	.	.	CSVPNSVGPYNEQFF	TGCAGCGTGCCCAACTCCGTTGGGCCCTACAATGAGCAGTTCTTC
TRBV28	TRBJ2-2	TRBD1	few	CASRSGGVGTGELFF	TGTGCCAGCAGGTCAGGGGGCGTAGGCACCGGGGAGCTGTTTTTT
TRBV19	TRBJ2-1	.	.	CASSTSTVTYNEQFF	TGTGCCAGTAGTACCTCGACAGTTACCTACAATGAGCAGTTCTTC
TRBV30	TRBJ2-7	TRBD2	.	CAWSLLAGGPRGLYEQYF	TGTGCCTGGAGTTTGCTAGCGGGAGGGCCTAGAGGGCTCTACGAGCAGTACTTC
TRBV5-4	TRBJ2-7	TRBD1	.	CASTSSPGQGPYEQYF	TGTGCCAGCACCTCATCACCGGGACAGGGCCCCTACGAGCAGTACTTC
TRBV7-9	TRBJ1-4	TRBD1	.	CASSLGGQGPNEKLFF	TGTGCCAGCAGTTTAGGGGGACAGGGCCCTAATGAAAAACTGTTTTTT
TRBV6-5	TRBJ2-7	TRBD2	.	CASKPPGLAGLGQYF	TGTGCCAGCAAGCCCCCGGGACTAGCGGGCTTAGGGCAGTACTTC
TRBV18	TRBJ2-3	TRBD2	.	CASSPFAPLAGETADTQYF	TGTGCCAGCTCACCATTCGCCCCCCTAGCGGGAGAGACAGCAGATACGCAGTATTTT
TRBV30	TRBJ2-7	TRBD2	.	CAWTSGTYEQYF	TGTGCCTGGACTAGCGGAACCTACGAGCAGTACTTC
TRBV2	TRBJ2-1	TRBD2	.	CASSKSSGRINEQFF	TGTGCCAGCAGTAAGTCTAGCGGGAGAATAAATGAGCAGTTCTTC
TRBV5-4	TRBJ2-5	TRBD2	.	CASSGSWDGRAHGTQYF	TGTGCCAGCAGCGGATCGTGGGACGGGAGGGCCCACGGGACCCAGTACTTC
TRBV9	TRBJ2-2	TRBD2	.	CASSGTSGRAEELFF	TGTGCCAGCAGCGGGACTAGCGGGAGGGCCGAGGAGCTGTTTTTT
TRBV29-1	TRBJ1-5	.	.	CSAGQRNQPQHF	TGCAGCGCCGGACAGCGTAATCAGCCCCAGCATTTT
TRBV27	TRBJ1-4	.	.	CASSPRQAHTTNEKLFF	TGTGCCAGCAGTCCTCGACAGGCACACACAACTAATGAAAAACTGTTTTTT
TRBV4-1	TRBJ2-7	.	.	CASSQDDSVSYEQYF	TGCGCCAGCAGCCAAGATGATTCAGTCTCCTACGAGCAGTACTTC
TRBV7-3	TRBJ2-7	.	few	CASSLVGVPPHEQYF	TGTGCCAGCAGCTTAGTAGGGGTACCTCCCCACGAGCAGTACTTC
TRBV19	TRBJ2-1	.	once	CASSIREPTLVARGQFF	TGTGCCAGTAGTATTCGGGAGCCTACCCTCGTTGCCAGAGGGCAGTTCTTC
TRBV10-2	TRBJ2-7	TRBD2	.	CASRYGLGRGYEQYF	TGCGCCAGCAGGTACGGACTAGGTAGAGGCTACGAGCAGTACTTC
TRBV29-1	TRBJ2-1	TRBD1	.	CSVEMRQGNEQFF	TGCAGCGTTGAGATGCGACAGGGCAATGAGCAGTTCTTC
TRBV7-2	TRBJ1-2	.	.	CASSLGGLGYGYTF	TGTGCCAGCAGCTTAGGAGGGCTTGGCTATGGCTACACCTTC
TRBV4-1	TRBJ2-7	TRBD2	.	CASSQNVVAGAHEQYF	TGCGCCAGCAGCCAAAACGTGGTAGCGGGAGCCCACGAGCAGTACTTC
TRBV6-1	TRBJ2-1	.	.	CASRLPGHPYNEQFF	TGTGCCAGCAGACTACCGGGACACCCCTACAATGAGCAGTTCTTC
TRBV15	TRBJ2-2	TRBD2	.	CATSRKVATSGSGTGELFF	TGTGCCACCAGCAGAAAAGTAGCGACTAGCGGGAGTGGCACCGGGGAGCTGTTTTTT
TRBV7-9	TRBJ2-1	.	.	CASRVRGEGNEQFF	TGTGCCAGCAGAGTGAGAGGAGAGGGCAATGAGCAGTTCTTC
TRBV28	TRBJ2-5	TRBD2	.	CASSFIAGGQETQYF	TGTGCCAGCAGTTTTATCGCGGGAGGCCAAGAGACCCAGTACTTC
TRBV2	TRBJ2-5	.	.	CASSVGARETQYF	TGTGCCAGCAGTGTGGGCGCGAGAGAGACCCAGTACTTC
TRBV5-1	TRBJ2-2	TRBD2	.	CASSLASGRARNTGELFF	TGCGCCAGCAGCTTGGCGAGCGGGAGGGCCCGAAACACCGGGGAGCTGTTTTTT
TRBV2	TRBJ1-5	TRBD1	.	CASSGTGDSNQPQHF	TGTGCCAGCAGTGGGACAGGGGATAGCAATCAGCCCCAGCATTTT